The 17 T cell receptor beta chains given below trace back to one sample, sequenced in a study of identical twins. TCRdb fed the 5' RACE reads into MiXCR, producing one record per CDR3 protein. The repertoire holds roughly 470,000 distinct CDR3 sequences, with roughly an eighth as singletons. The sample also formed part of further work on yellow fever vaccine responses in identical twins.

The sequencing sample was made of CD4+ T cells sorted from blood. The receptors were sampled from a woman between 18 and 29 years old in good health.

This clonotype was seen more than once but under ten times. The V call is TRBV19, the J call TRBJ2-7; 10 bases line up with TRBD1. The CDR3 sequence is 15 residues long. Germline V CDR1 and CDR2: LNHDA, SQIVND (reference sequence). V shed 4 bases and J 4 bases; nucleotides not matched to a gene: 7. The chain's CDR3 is CASSRSPGQGYEQYF. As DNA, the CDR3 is TGTGCCAGTAGTAGAAGCCCGGGACAGGGGTACGAGCAGTACTTC.

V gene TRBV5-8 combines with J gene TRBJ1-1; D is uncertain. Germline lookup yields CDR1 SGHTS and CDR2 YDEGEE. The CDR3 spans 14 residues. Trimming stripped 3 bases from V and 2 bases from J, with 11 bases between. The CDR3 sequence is CASSSPWVNTEAFF. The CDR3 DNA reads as TGTGCCAGCAGCTCCCCATGGGTTAACACTGAAGCTTTCTTT.

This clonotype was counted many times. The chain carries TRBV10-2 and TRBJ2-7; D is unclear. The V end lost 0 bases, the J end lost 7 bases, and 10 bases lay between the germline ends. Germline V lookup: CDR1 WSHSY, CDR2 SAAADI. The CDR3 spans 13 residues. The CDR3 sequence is CASSESGATEQYF. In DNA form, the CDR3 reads TGCGCCAGCAGTGAGTCGGGCGCTACGGAGCAGTACTTC.

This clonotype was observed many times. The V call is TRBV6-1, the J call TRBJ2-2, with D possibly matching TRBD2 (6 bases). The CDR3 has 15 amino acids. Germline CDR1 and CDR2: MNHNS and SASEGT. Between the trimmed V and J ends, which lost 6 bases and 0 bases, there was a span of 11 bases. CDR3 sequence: CASSVLAANTGELFF. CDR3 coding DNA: TGTGCCAGCAGCGTACTAGCTGCGAACACCGGGGAGCTGTTTTTT.

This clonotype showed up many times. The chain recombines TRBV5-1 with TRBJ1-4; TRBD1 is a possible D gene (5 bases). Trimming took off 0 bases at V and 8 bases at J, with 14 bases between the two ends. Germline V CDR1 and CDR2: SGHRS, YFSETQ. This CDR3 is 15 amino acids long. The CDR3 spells CASSLAWGDDEKLFF. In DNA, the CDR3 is TGCGCCAGCAGCTTGGCCTGGGGGGACGACGAAAAACTGTTTTTT.

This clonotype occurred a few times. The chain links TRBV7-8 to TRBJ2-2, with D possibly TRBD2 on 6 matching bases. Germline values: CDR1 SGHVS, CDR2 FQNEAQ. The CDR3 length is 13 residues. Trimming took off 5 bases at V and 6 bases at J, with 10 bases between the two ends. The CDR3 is CASSRLVAGELFF. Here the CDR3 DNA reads TGTGCCAGCAGCCGACTAGTTGCCGGGGAGCTGTTTTTT.

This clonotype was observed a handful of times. DNA of the CDR3: TGCAGCGTTGAAGAGACAGGGACTGGAAACACCATATATTTT. It translates to CSVEETGTGNTIYF. The chain joins TRBV29-1 to TRBJ1-3, with TRBD1 matching over 7 bases. The V segment lost 0 bases and the J segment 2 bases; nucleotides outside the gene matches: 1. In germline, CDR1 is SQVTM, CDR2 ANQGSEA. The CDR3 covers 14 residues. Supplemented by reference TRBV29-1 and TRBJ1-3, the full variable domain reads SAVISQKPSRDICQRGTSLTIQCQVDSQVTMMFWYRQQPGQSLTLIATANQGSEATYESGFVIDKFPISRPNLTFSTLTVSNMSPEDSSIYLCSVEETGTGNTIYFGEGSWLTVV.

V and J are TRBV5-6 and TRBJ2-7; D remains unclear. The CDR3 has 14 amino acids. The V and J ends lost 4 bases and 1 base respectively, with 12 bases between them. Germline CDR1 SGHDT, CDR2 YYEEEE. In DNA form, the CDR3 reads TGTGCCAGCAGCGGGCGGATGGATTCCTACGAGCAGTACTTC. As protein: CASSGRMDSYEQYF. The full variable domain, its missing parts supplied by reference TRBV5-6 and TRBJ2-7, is DAGVTQSPTHLIKTRGQQVTLRCSPKSGHDTVSWYQQALGQGPQFIFQYYEEEERQRGNFPDRFSGHQFPNYSSELNVNALLLGDSALYLCASSGRMDSYEQYFGPGTRLTVT.

The CDR3 here is CASSLDTGPYEQYF. Written as DNA, the CDR3 is TGTGCCAGCAGTTTGGATACAGGACCCTACGAGCAGTACTTC. The J gene is TRBJ2-7, the V gene TRBV28; D might be TRBD1 (5 bases). The CDR3 extends over 14 amino acids. In germline, CDR1 is MDHEN, CDR2 SYDVKM. V lost 3 bases and J 2 bases, leaving 11 bases between the germline ends.

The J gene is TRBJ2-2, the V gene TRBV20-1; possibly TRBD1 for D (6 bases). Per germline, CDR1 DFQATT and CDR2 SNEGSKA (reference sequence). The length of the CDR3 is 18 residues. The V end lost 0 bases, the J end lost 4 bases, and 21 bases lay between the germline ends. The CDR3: CSARDLRQGSRVTGELFF. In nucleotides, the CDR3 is TGCAGTGCTAGAGATCTGAGGCAGGGGTCGAGGGTCACCGGGGAGCTGTTTTTT.

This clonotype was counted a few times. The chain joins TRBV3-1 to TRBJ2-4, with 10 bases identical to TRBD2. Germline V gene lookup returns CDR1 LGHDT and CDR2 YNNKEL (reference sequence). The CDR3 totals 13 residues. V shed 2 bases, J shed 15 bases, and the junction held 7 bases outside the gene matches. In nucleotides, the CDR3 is TGTGCCAGCAGCCAACGCTGGACTAGCGGTCTGTACTTC. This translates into CASSQRWTSGLYF.

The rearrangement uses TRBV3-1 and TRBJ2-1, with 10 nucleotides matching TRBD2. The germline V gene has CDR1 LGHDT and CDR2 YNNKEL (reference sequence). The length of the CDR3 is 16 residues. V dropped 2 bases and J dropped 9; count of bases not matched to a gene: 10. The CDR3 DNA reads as TGTGCCAGCAGCCAATGGGGATCGGGACTAGCGAGTGAGCAGTTCTTC. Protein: CASSQWGSGLASEQFF.

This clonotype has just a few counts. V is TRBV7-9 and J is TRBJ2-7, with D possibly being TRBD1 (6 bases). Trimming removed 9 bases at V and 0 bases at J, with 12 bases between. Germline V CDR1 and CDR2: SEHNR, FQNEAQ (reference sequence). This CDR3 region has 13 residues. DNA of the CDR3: TGTGCCAGTACTAAGGGGGTCTCCTACGAGCAGTACTTC. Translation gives CASTKGVSYEQYF.

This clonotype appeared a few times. The CDR3 sequence is CASSLEGSGGTWLDTQYF. CDR3 nucleotides: TGCGCCAGCAGCTTGGAAGGTAGCGGGGGGACCTGGCTAGATACGCAGTATTTT. This rearrangement joins TRBV5-1 to TRBJ2-3; the match to TRBD2 covers 10 bases. Germline CDR1 SGHRS, CDR2 YFSETQ. The CDR3 has 18 amino acids. Unmatched junction bases numbered 12, after V lost 0 bases and J lost 5 bases.

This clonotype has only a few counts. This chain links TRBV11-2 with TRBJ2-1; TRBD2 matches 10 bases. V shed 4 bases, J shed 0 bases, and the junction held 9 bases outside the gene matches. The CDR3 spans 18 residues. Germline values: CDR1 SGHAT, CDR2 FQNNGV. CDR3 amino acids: CASSSYFLAGDSYNEQFF. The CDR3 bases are TGTGCCAGCAGCTCCTACTTCCTAGCGGGAGACTCCTACAATGAGCAGTTCTTC.

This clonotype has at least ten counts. CDR3 in DNA: TGCAGTGCTATTAGCGAGGCGACCCAGTACTTC. Its protein is CSAISEATQYF. The rearrangement uses TRBV20-1 and TRBJ2-5, with D possibly TRBD2 on 5 matching bases. CDR3 length equals 11 residues. In germline, CDR1 is DFQATT, CDR2 SNEGSKA (reference sequence). Between the trimmed V and J ends, which lost 4 bases and 7 bases, there was a span of 10 bases.

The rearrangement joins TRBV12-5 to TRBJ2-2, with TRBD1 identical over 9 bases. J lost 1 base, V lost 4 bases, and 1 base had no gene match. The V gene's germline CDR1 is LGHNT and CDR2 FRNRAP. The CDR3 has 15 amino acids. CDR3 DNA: TGTGCTAGTGGTTCGGGACAGGGGAACACCGGGGAGCTGTTTTTT. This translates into CASGSGQGNTGELFF.